The 5 T cell receptor beta chains below were found in one sample sequenced in a study of blood T cell repertoires in COVID-19. Sequencing was performed with immunoSEQ multiplex PCR; in TCRdb, only in-frame clones are kept and a portion is missing. The sample consists of approximately 260,000 clones, 86% of them appearing once. Sequences were obtained from PBMCs or T cells enriched from blood (not recorded which). The origin of the receptors is a woman aged 35 to 49 with acute COVID-19.

The genes are TRBV27 and TRBJ2-2, with 8 positions matching TRBD2. Germline CDR1 MNHEY, CDR2 SMNVEV (reference sequence). The CDR3 is 14 amino acids. V shed 4 bases and J 3 bases; nucleotides not matched to a gene: 1. The chain's CDR3 is CASSWREDTGELFF. The CDR3 DNA is TGTGCCAGCAGTTGGCGGGAGGACACCGGGGAGCTGTTTTTT.

This chain connects TRBV29-1 to TRBJ2-5; TRBD2 matches 8 bases. CDR3 length: 13 residues. V lost 3 bases to trimming and J lost 5 bases; unmatched junction nucleotides: 5. Germline V gene lookup returns CDR1 SQVTM and CDR2 ANQGSEA. The CDR3 loop is CSVDREGHETQYF. The DNA for the CDR3 is TGCAGCGTTGACCGGGAGGGCCACGAGACCCAGTACTTC.

This clone was found once. Other DNA sequences of this sample code for an identical CDR3. The V call is TRBV20-1, the J call TRBJ2-7; 7 bases agree with TRBD2. From germline, CDR1 is DFQATT and CDR2 SNEGSKA (reference sequence). The CDR3 totals 13 residues. J was trimmed by 3 bases and V by 3 bases; bases with no gene match: 5. CDR3 in amino acids: CSASSGRGYEQYF. In DNA, the CDR3 is TGCAGTGCTAGTTCGGGGAGGGGCTACGAGCAGTACTTC.

The gene calls are TRBV19 and TRBJ2-1, with 10 bases lining up with TRBD1. CDR1 is LNHDA, CDR2 SQIVND, per germline (reference sequence). V dropped 10 bases and J dropped 5; count of bases not matched to a gene: 14. The CDR3 has 16 residues. The CDR3 loop is CATEKTGGKLNNEQFF. The CDR3, as DNA: TGTGCCACCGAAAAGACAGGGGGCAAACTCAACAATGAGCAGTTCTTC.

This clone came up a few times. The chain recombines TRBV7-3 with TRBJ1-2; a weak D match, TRBD1 (5 bases). Trimming shortened V by 8 bases and J by 8 bases, and 18 bases separated the two germline ends. The CDR3 has 13 residues. From germline, CDR1 is SGHTA and CDR2 FQGTGA. The CDR3 spells CASHTTGPFGYTF. The DNA of the CDR3 is TGTGCCAGCCATACAACAGGACCCTTCGGCTACACCTTC.